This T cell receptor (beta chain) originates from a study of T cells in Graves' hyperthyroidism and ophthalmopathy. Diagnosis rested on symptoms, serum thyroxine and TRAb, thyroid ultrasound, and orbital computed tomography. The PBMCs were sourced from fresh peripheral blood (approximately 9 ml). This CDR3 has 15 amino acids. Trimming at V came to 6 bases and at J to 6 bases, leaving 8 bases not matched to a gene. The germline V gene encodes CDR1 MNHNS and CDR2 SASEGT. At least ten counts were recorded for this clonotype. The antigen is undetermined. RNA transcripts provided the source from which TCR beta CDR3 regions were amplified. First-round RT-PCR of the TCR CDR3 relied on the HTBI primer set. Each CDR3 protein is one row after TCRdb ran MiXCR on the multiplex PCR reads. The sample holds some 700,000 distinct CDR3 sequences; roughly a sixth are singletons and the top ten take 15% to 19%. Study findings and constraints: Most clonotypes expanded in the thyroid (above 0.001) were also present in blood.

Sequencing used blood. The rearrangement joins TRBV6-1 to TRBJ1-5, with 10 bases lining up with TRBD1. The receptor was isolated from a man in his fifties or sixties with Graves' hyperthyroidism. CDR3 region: CASRTGTGDRQPQHF. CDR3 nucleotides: TGTGCCAGCAGAACCGGGACAGGGGATCGTCAGCCCCAGCATTTT.